These 5 T cell receptor beta chains were sequenced from one sample in a study of patients and donors after allogeneic stem cell transplantation. A single record per CDR3 protein comes from TCRdb applying MiXCR to the RT-PCR reads. This sample has 70,000 to 100,000 distinct CDR3 sequences; 4% to 5% occur once, and the top ten carry about 2.8%. Sequences were obtained from blood, either unsorted or a sorted T cell fraction (not recorded which). Every receptor here comes from a human donor who was either an allogeneic HSCT recipient or a stem cell or donor lymphocyte infusion donor (not recorded which). It is not recorded whose cells these are; they may come from a transplant donor.

This clonotype was seen many times. The chain couples TRBV29-1 to TRBJ2-1, with D possibly being TRBD2 (5 bases). The CDR3 loop spans 15 amino acids. The V end lost 4 bases, the J end lost 6 bases, and 19 bases lay between the germline ends. CDR1 is SQVTM and CDR2 is ANQGSEA in the germline V gene. CDR3 bases: TGCAGCGTTGGGACGCTAGCTTATATGGGCAATGAGCAGTTCTTC. The encoded protein is CSVGTLAYMGNEQFF.

This chain connects TRBV2 to TRBJ1-5, with D perhaps matching TRBD1 (6 bases). Germline V CDR1 and CDR2: SNHLY, FYNNEI. The ends were cut back, 7 bases at V and 5 bases at J, with 12 bases in the middle. The CDR3 extends over 13 amino acids. Here the CDR3 reads CASNRENHQPQHF. The CDR3 bases are TGTGCCAGCAACAGGGAGAACCATCAGCCCCAGCATTTT.

This clonotype was counted many times. The chain employs TRBV7-2 and TRBJ2-5; 8 bases align to TRBD2. V dropped 5 bases and J dropped 1; count of bases not matched to a gene: 9. CDR1 is SGHTA, CDR2 FQGNSA, per germline. The CDR3 has 16 residues. The CDR3 sequence: CASSQGSSGSQETQYF. The CDR3 DNA is TGTGCCAGCAGCCAAGGGTCTAGCGGGTCCCAAGAGACCCAGTACTTC.

This clonotype has more than one count but fewer than ten. The genes are TRBV5-1 and TRBJ2-5, with D possibly TRBD2 on 6 matching bases. Germline V CDR1 and CDR2: SGHRS, YFSETQ. The ends were cut back, 0 bases at V and 3 bases at J, with 9 bases in the middle. The CDR3 runs 14 residues. The DNA for the CDR3 is TGCGCCAGCAGCTTGGCTGGAGGGAAAGAGACCCAGTACTTC. Protein sequence: CASSLAGGKETQYF.

DNA for the CDR3: TGTGCCATCAGTGATGGGAGGGGGCAGCCCCAGCATTTT. Amino acids: CAISDGRGQPQHF. The rearrangement uses TRBV10-3 and TRBJ1-5; maybe TRBD1 (6 bases). In germline, CDR1 is ENHRY, CDR2 SYGVKD. The CDR3 is made up of 13 amino acids. V lost 3 bases, J lost 7 bases, and 10 bases lay in between.